These 23 T cell receptor beta chains share one sample of origin, sequenced in a study of cytomegalovirus exposure and HLA in healthy donors. The PCR made use of 60 Vbeta and 13 Jbeta primers. Assay: immunoSEQ multiplex PCR; the TCRdb copy retains only in-frame clones and omits some. The sample has approximately 100,000 clones; roughly 69% are singletons. Material for sequencing was PBMCs. The receptors were sampled from an older woman in good health and CMV-seropositive.

J is TRBJ2-1 and V is TRBV19, with 9 nucleotides matching TRBD2. The CDR3 contains 17 residues. Germline CDR1 and CDR2: LNHDA and SQIVND (reference sequence). Trimming cost V 0 bases and J 7 bases; bases outside gene matches: 10. The CDR3, as DNA: TGTGCCAGTAGTATAGATCTATTAGCGGGGGCAAAGAATGAGCAGTTCTTC. It codes for CASSIDLLAGAKNEQFF.

V usage is TRBV6-4 and J usage is TRBJ1-1; 7 bases agree with TRBD1. Germline lookup yields CDR1 MRHNA and CDR2 SNTAGT. The junction had 4 bases not matched to a gene; V was cut back by 3 bases and J by 3 bases. This CDR3 has 14 amino acids. CDR3 coding DNA: TGTGCCAGCAGTGAACAGGGGATAGACACTGAAGCTTTCTTT. It codes for CASSEQGIDTEAFF.

The chain is built from TRBV10-2 and TRBJ2-3, with a possible D match to TRBD2 (5 bases). This CDR3 is 12 amino acids long. Trimming pared 8 bases from V and 0 bases from J, leaving 6 bases between. Germline CDR1 WSHSY, CDR2 SAAADI. The CDR3 DNA sequence: TGCGCCAGCGAGGGAAGCACAGATACGCAGTATTTT. It translates to CASEGSTDTQYF.

This clone has more than one count but fewer than ten. This chain links TRBV5-1 with TRBJ1-1; TRBD1 aligns across 7 bases. The CDR3 spans 14 residues. J was trimmed by 1 base and V by 3 bases; bases with no gene match: 3. CDR1 SGHRS and CDR2 YFSETQ come from the germline V gene. CDR3 DNA sequence: TGCGCCAGCAGCTCGGGACAGTGGAACACTGAAGCTTTCTTT. This translates into CASSSGQWNTEAFF.

The V call is TRBV29-1, the J call TRBJ1-2; the D gene is possibly TRBD1 (6 bases). Germline assignment: CDR1 SQVTM and CDR2 ANQGSEA. This CDR3 has 15 amino acids. V lost 3 bases and J 4 bases, leaving 18 bases between the germline ends. Here the CDR3 reads CSVDGPQGTPYGYTF. The DNA of the CDR3 is TGCAGCGTTGATGGTCCCCAGGGGACCCCCTATGGCTACACCTTC.

This clone was counted a few times. The chain has TRBV6-1 and TRBJ2-1; the match to TRBD2 covers 10 bases. Germline trimming cut 1 base from V and 0 bases from J; bases unmatched to any gene: 6. CDR3 length equals 18 residues. Germline values: CDR1 MNHNS, CDR2 SASEGT. The CDR3, as DNA: TGTGCCAGCAGTGAAGGGAGAACTAGCGGGGCCTCCTACAATGAGCAGTTCTTC. Amino acids: CASSEGRTSGASYNEQFF.

V and J are TRBV7-2 and TRBJ2-7; 7 bases are shared with TRBD1. J was trimmed by 3 bases and V by 6 bases; bases with no gene match: 2. CDR3 length: 12 amino acids. Germline CDR1 SGHTA, CDR2 FQGNSA. The CDR3 coding sequence is TGTGCCAGCAGTTGGACAGGCTACGAGCAGTACTTC. Amino acids: CASSWTGYEQYF.

The chain joins TRBV5-1 to TRBJ1-6; 9 bases are shared with TRBD1. This CDR3 spans 15 amino acids. The germline V gene has CDR1 SGHRS and CDR2 YFSETQ. The junction had 5 bases not matched to a gene; V was cut back by 4 bases and J by 6 bases. CDR3: CASSLGQGSNSPLHF. The CDR3 DNA reads TGCGCCAGCAGCCTGGGACAGGGAAGTAATTCACCCCTCCACTTT.

This clone was seen only once. This rearrangement joins TRBV5-1 to TRBJ2-1, with TRBD2 matching 13 bases. The CDR3 runs 21 residues. V was clipped by 0 bases and J by 0 bases; unmatched bases: 12. Per germline, CDR1 SGHRS and CDR2 YFSETQ. The CDR3 region has the DNA TGCGCCAGCAGCTTGGCCAAGGGACTAGCGGGACCTCTAAACTCCTACAATGAGCAGTTCTTC. This gives the protein CASSLAKGLAGPLNSYNEQFF.

The chain combines TRBV9 with TRBJ2-7; D is ambiguous. The germline V gene encodes CDR1 SGDLS and CDR2 YYNGEE. The V and J ends lost 5 bases and 2 bases respectively, with 11 bases between them. CDR3 length equals 13 residues. DNA for the CDR3: TGTGCCAGCAGTCTTGACTTGACCTACGAGCAGTACTTC. Amino acids: CASSLDLTYEQYF.

The rearrangement joins TRBV7-9 to TRBJ2-7; D may be TRBD1 (6 bases). The CDR3 length is 11 residues. Trimming shortened V by 5 bases and J by 6 bases, and 8 bases separated the two germline ends. The germline CDR1 and CDR2 sequences are SEHNR and FQNEAQ (reference sequence). In DNA form, the CDR3 reads TGTGCCAGCAGCAACAGGGCCGAGCAGTACTTC. It specifies CASSNRAEQYF.

The chain combines TRBV5-1 with TRBJ1-3, with a tentative D call TRBD1 (5 bases). Germline assignment: CDR1 SGHRS and CDR2 YFSETQ. The CDR3 spans 14 residues. V was shortened by 2 bases and J by 2 bases, with 8 bases between the two germline ends. The CDR3 region has the DNA TGCGCCAGCAGCTTAGGGGTAACTGGAAACACCATATATTTT. This gives the protein CASSLGVTGNTIYF.

The V gene is TRBV14, the J gene TRBJ1-1; the match to TRBD1 covers 7 bases. The CDR3 extends over 13 amino acids. Germline trimming cut 5 bases from V and 3 bases from J; bases unmatched to any gene: 3. Germline V gene data show CDR1 as SGHDN and CDR2 as FVKESK. The CDR3 protein is CASSRGRDTEAFF. The CDR3 DNA reads as TGTGCCAGCAGCAGGGGGCGCGACACTGAAGCTTTCTTT.

The chain links TRBV6-5 to TRBJ1-2; D may be TRBD1 (5 bases). V was trimmed by 2 bases and J by 6 bases, leaving 16 bases between them. CDR3 size: 15 residues. Germline values: CDR1 MNHEY, CDR2 SVGAGI. The CDR3 region is CASSYTGVGGHGYTF. The CDR3 DNA is TGTGCCAGCAGTTACACCGGCGTGGGGGGTCATGGCTACACCTTC.

The J gene is TRBJ1-1, the V gene TRBV4-2; 8 bases fit TRBD1. With V trimmed by 1 base and J by 6 bases, 10 bases remained unmatched. The CDR3 has 16 amino acids. Germline V gene lookup returns CDR1 LGHNA and CDR2 YNFKEQ. DNA for the CDR3: TGTGCCAGCAGCCAAGTAGCTGGACAGGGAATGGCTGAAGCTTTCTTT. It codes for CASSQVAGQGMAEAFF.

This clone has only one observation. The CDR3 protein is CASSLERVNTEAFF. CDR3 sequence (DNA): TGTGCCAGCAGCTTGGAGCGGGTGAACACTGAAGCTTTCTTT. V usage is TRBV5-4 and J usage is TRBJ1-1; D gene ambiguous. V dropped 0 bases and J dropped 0 bases, with 6 bases sitting between them. CDR1 is SGHNT, CDR2 YYREEE, per germline (reference sequence). The CDR3 sequence is 14 residues long.

This clone appeared a single time. The rearrangement joins TRBV7-9 to TRBJ1-1, with D possibly TRBD1 on 6 matching bases. This CDR3 region has 13 residues. Between the trimmed V and J ends, which lost 1 base and 5 bases, there was a span of 8 bases. Germline V gene data show CDR1 as SEHNR and CDR2 as FQNEAQ (reference sequence). The CDR3 region has the DNA TGTGCCAGCAGCTTAGAGGGGGGGACTGAAGCTTTCTTT. It specifies CASSLEGGTEAFF.

This chain connects TRBV6-1 to TRBJ2-7; 8 bases align to TRBD1. Germline V lookup: CDR1 MNHNS, CDR2 SASEGT. The CDR3 contains 15 residues. The trim removed 1 base at V and 0 bases at J, leaving 2 bases unmatched. The CDR3 DNA is TGTGCCAGCAGTGAAGGGACAGGGAACTCCTACGAGCAGTACTTC. Its protein product is CASSEGTGNSYEQYF.

The chain has TRBV11-3 and TRBJ2-5, with 9 bases identical to TRBD2. The V segment lost 1 base and the J segment 5 bases; nucleotides outside the gene matches: 5. The CDR3 is 15 residues long. The germline V gene encodes CDR1 SGHNT and CDR2 YENEEA. In DNA form, the CDR3 reads TGTGCCAGCAGCTTAGCGGCGGGGGGGATGGAGACCCAGTACTTC. Its protein product is CASSLAAGGMETQYF.

DNA of the CDR3: TGTGCCACCAGTCGGGGGGTTGGGGGATTCGAGCAGTACTTC. Translating gives CATSRGVGGFEQYF. This rearrangement joins TRBV15 to TRBJ2-7; 7 bases are shared with TRBD2. Germline-derived CDR1 and CDR2 are LNHNV and YYDKDF (reference sequence). This CDR3 spans 14 amino acids. The ends lost 6 bases at V and 6 bases at J; junction bases unmatched: 11.

The genes are TRBV30 and TRBJ2-5, with 9 bases aligning to TRBD1. Near its end, the DNA agrees better with TRBJ2-7, so the J call may be wrong. The CDR3 is made up of 14 amino acids. Germline V gene sequence: CDR1 GTSNPN, CDR2 SVGIG (reference sequence). CDR3 in amino acids: CACAPGQGYHEQYF. The DNA for the CDR3 is TGTGCCTGCGCCCCGGGACAGGGCTACCACGAGCAGTACTTC.

This clone was counted only a few times. The chain carries TRBV6-5 and TRBJ1-4, with a tentative D call TRBD1 (5 bases). CDR3 length equals 14 residues. The V gene lost 6 bases and the J gene lost 8 bases, with 16 bases spanning the gap. Per germline, CDR1 MNHEY and CDR2 SVGAGI. Here the CDR3 DNA reads TGTGCCAGCAGCCCCGGAGGGGTAAAAGAAAAACTGTTTTTT. Translation: CASSPGGVKEKLFF.

This chain links TRBV30 with TRBJ2-7, with D possibly being TRBD2 (5 bases). Per the germline V gene, CDR1 is GTSNPN and CDR2 is SVGIG (reference sequence). Trimming left V 2 bases short and J 6 bases short, with 11 bases between. The CDR3 totals 12 residues. DNA of the CDR3: TGTGCCTGGAGTCCCCAGGAGGCCGAGCAGTACTTC. Translating it yields CAWSPQEAEQYF.